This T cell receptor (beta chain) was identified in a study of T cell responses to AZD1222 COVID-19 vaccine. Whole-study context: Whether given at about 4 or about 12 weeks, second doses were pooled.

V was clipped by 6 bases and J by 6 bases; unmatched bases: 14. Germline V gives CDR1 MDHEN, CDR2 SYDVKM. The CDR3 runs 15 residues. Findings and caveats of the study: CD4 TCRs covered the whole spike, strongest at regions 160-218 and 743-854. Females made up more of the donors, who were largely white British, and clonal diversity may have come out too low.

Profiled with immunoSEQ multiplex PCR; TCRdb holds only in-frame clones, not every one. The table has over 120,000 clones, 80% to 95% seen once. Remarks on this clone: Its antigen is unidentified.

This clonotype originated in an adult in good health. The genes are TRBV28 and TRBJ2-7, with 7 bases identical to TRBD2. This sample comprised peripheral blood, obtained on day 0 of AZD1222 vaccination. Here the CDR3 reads CASSPPTSPSFEQYF. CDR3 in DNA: TGTGCCAGCAGCCCCCCGACTAGCCCGTCATTCGAGCAGTACTTC.